These T cell receptor beta chains were read from a single sample in a study of technical replicates of blood from four donors. Only in-frame clones appear in the TCRdb table, and some are missing; sequencing was by immunoSEQ multiplex PCR. The table lists approximately 81,000 clones, under 97% of them singletons, with roughly 0.36% in the top ten. The sample taken for sequencing was T cells isolated from PBMCs. These receptors were taken from a human donor in good health. The CDR3 runs from the conserved cysteine through the conserved F or W. A D gene is named only where the DNA matches it firmly. Rows may omit the clone size; those that give it use once, few, many or a size class.

d_call clone_size j_call v_call cdr3_aa cdr3_nt
- - TRBJ1-1 TRBV19 CASSSREVRTNTEAFF TGTGCCAGTAGTTCCCGGGAGGTTCGTACCAACACTGAAGCTTTCTTT
- - TRBJ2-7 TRBV21-1 CASSKNRLAGHLVYEQYF TGTGCCAGCAGCAAAAATAGGCTAGCGGGACACTTGGTCTACGAGCAGTACTTC
- - TRBJ1-3 TRBV5-6 CASSLAIGGAWDTIYF TGTGCCAGCAGCTTGGCTATCGGTGGGGCGTGGGACACCATATATTTT
- - TRBJ2-7 TRBV5-1 CASSAAYEQYF TGCGCCAGCAGCGCAGCCTACGAGCAGTACTTC
TRBD2 - TRBJ2-1 TRBV11-1 CASSFAGGTREQFF TGTGCCAGCAGCTTCGCGGGGGGGACCAGGGAGCAGTTCTTC
TRBD1 - TRBJ1-1 TRBV4-1 CASSFYRGKTEAFF TGCGCCAGCAGCTTTTACAGGGGTAAGACTGAAGCTTTCTTT
TRBD1 once TRBJ2-2 TRBV27 CASGTGNTGELFF TGTGCCAGCGGGACAGGGAACACCGGGGAGCTGTTTTTT
- - TRBJ2-3 TRBV5-1 CASSDTKTDTQYF TGCGCCAGCAGCGACACGAAAACAGATACGCAGTATTTT
- - TRBJ1-3 TRBV2 CAKLGTISSGNTIYF TGTGCCAAACTCGGGACAATCAGCTCTGGAAACACCATATATTTT
- - TRBJ1-3 TRBV7-7 CASSLQSTPGNTIYF TGTGCTAGCAGCTTACAGTCCACCCCTGGAAACACCATATATTTT
- - TRBJ2-7 TRBV10-2 CASSGALAGEQYF TGCGCCAGCAGTGGGGCACTAGCAGGCGAGCAGTACTTC
- - TRBJ2-7 TRBV29-1 CSVIYQASYEQYF TGCAGCGTAATATACCAGGCCAGCTACGAGCAGTACTTC
- - TRBJ2-2 TRBV7-6 CASSLTRNTGELFF TGTGCCAGCAGCTTAACCAGAAACACCGGGGAGCTGTTTTTT
TRBD2 - TRBJ2-2 TRBV2 CASNSLAGVVGELFF TGTGCCAGCAATAGCCTAGCGGGAGTTGTCGGGGAGCTGTTTTTT
TRBD2 - TRBJ2-7 TRBV6-5 CASRRTSGSTYEQYF TGTGCCAGCAGAAGAACTAGCGGGTCCACCTACGAGCAGTACTTC
- - TRBJ2-1 TRBV7-6 CASSRWRYNEQFF TGTGCCAGCAGCCGTTGGAGATACAATGAGCAGTTCTTC
- - TRBJ1-2 TRBV18 CASSPSGDYGYTF TGTGCCAGCTCACCATCCGGGGACTATGGCTACACCTTC
TRBD1 - TRBJ1-3 TRBV30 CAWGTGSSGNTIYF TGTGCCTGGGGGACAGGGTCTTCTGGAAACACCATATATTTT
- - TRBJ1-2 TRBV19 CASSMGADLYGYTF TGTGCCAGTAGTATGGGAGCGGACCTCTATGGCTACACCTTC
TRBD1 - TRBJ2-3 TRBV30 CAWSEGARGTDTQYF TGTGCCTGGAGTGAGGGGGCGCGGGGCACAGATACGCAGTATTTT
TRBD2 once TRBJ2-1 TRBV4-1 CASSRIGLASYNEQFF TGCGCCAGCAGCCGGATCGGACTAGCCTCCTACAATGAGCAGTTCTTC
- - TRBJ2-7 TRBV7-9 CASSLGATYEQYF TGTGCCAGCAGCTTAGGGGCTACCTACGAGCAGTACTTC
- - TRBJ2-5 TRBV13 CASSVRVQETQYF TGTGCCAGCAGCGTCCGAGTCCAAGAGACCCAGTACTTC
TRBD2 once TRBJ2-7 TRBV6-5 CASSSGIGLAREQYF TGTGCCAGCAGTTCAGGGATCGGACTAGCCCGGGAGCAGTACTTC
- once TRBJ2-2 TRBV5-4 CASSSGGELFF TGTGCCAGCAGCTCGGGCGGGGAGCTGTTTTTT
- - TRBJ2-2 TRBV25-1 CAAGQNTGELFF TGTGCGGCGGGTCAGAACACCGGGGAGCTGTTTTTT
- - TRBJ1-3 TRBV19 CASSLHSDRNTIYF TGTGCCAGTAGCCTCCACAGTGATCGAAACACCATATATTTT
- - TRBJ1-5 TRBV11-2 CASSLVSGGVGQPQHF TGTGCCAGCAGCTTAGTTTCGGGGGGAGTGGGTCAGCCCCAGCATTTT
- - TRBJ1-5 TRBV30 CAWSELADQPQHF TGTGCCTGGAGTGAATTAGCCGATCAGCCCCAGCATTTT
- - TRBJ1-5 TRBV5-6 CASSPGNGGYQPQHF TGTGCCAGCAGCCCTGGAAACGGCGGTTATCAGCCCCAGCATTTT
TRBD1 - TRBJ2-7 TRBV10-2 CASRKDRGLSEQYF TGCGCCAGCAGGAAGGACAGGGGACTATCCGAGCAGTACTTC
- - TRBJ2-7 TRBV30 CAWSVGSHEQYF TGTGCCTGGAGTGTCGGGTCGCACGAGCAGTACTTC
- - TRBJ2-5 TRBV6-1 CASSEEVADWETQYF TGTGCCAGCAGTGAAGAGGTAGCGGACTGGGAGACCCAGTACTTC
TRBD2 - TRBJ2-7 TRBV11-1 CASSSGLAGSLSPYEQYF TGTGCCAGCAGCTCGGGACTAGCGGGATCCCTTAGCCCCTACGAGCAGTACTTC
- - TRBJ2-1 TRBV2 CASSQYSEQFF TGTGCCAGCAGCCAATACAGTGAGCAGTTCTTC
TRBD1 - TRBJ1-2 TRBV7-6 CASSLVGRGDGYTF TGTGCCAGCAGCTTAGTCGGCAGGGGGGATGGCTACACCTTC
- - TRBJ2-7 TRBV30 CAWSVSSFHEQYF TGTGCCTGGAGTGTGTCTAGCTTCCACGAGCAGTACTTC